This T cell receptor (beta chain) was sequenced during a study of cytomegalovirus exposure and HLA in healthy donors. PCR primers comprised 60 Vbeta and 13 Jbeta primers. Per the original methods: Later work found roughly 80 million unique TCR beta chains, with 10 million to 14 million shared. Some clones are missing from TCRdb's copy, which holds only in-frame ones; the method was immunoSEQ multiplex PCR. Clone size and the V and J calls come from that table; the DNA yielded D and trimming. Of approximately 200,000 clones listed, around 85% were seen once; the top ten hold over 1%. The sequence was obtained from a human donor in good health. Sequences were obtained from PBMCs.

Here the CDR3 DNA reads TGTGCCATCAGTGATGTTAAGCTTCAGCCCCAGCATTTT. Protein: CAISDVKLQPQHF. The chain is built from TRBV10-3 and TRBJ1-5; D gene uncertain. The CDR3 is made up of 13 amino acids. Germline values: CDR1 ENHRY, CDR2 SYGVKD. V lost 3 bases and J lost 6, with 9 bases in between.